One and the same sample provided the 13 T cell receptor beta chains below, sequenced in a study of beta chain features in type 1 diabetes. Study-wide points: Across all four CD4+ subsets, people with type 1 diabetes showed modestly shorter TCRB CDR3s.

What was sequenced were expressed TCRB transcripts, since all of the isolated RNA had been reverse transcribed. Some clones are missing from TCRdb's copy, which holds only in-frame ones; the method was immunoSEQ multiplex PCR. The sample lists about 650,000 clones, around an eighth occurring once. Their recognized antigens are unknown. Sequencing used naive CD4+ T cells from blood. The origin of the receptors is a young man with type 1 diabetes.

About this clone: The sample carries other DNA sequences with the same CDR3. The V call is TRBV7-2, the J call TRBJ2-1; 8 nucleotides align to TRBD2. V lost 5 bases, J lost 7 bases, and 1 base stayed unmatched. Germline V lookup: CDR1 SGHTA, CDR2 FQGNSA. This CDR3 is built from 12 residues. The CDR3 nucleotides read TGTGCCAGCAGCCCGGGGGGGAATGAGCAGTTCTTC. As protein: CASSPGGNEQFF.

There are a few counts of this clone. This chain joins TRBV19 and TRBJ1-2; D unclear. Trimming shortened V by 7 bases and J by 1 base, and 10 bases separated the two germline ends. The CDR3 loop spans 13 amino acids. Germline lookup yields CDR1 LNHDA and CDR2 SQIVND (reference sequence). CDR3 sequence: CASKEHLNYGYTF. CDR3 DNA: TGTGCCAGTAAAGAGCATCTTAACTATGGCTACACCTTC.

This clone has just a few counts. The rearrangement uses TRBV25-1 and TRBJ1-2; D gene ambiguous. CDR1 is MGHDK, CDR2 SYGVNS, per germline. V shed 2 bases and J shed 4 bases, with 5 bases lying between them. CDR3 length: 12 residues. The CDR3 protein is CASSEQLYGYTF. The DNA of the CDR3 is TGTGCCAGCAGTGAACAGCTCTATGGCTACACCTTC.

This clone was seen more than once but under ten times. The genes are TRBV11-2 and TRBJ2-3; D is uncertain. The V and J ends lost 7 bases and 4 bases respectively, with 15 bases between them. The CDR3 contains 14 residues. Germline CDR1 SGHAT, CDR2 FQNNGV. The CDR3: CASNPGSLADTQYF. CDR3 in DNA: TGTGCCAGCAACCCCGGGTCCTTGGCAGATACGCAGTATTTT.

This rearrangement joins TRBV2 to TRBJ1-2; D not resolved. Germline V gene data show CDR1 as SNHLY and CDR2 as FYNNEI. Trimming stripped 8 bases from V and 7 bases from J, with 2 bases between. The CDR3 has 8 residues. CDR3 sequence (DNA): TGTGCCAGCGGTGGCTACACCTTC. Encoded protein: CASGGYTF.

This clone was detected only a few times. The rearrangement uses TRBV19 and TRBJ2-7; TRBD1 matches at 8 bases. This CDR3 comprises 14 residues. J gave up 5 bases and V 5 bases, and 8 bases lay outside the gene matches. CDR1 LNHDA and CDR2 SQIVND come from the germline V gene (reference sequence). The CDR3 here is CASSSGQGTHEQYF. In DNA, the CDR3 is TGTGCCAGTAGTTCCGGACAGGGAACTCACGAGCAGTACTTC.

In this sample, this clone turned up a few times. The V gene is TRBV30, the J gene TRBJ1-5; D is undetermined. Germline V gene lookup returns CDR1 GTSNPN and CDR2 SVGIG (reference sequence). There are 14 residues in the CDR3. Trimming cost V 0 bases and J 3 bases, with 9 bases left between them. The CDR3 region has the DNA TGTGCCTGGAGTGTCAGCCGGATCAATCAGCCCCAGCATTTT. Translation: CAWSVSRINQPQHF.

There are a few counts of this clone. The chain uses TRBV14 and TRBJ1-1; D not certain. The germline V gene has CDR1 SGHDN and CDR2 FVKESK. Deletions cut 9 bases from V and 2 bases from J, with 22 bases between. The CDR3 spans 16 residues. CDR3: CASCQLVPRINTEAFF. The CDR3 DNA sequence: TGTGCCAGTTGCCAGTTAGTGCCTCGGATAAACACTGAAGCTTTCTTT. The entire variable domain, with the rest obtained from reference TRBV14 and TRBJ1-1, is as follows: EAGVTQFPSHSVIEKGQTVTLRCDPISGHDNLYWYRRVMGKEIKFLLHFVKESKQDESGMPNNRFLAERTGGTYSTLKVQPAELEDSGVYFCASCQLVPRINTEAFFGQGTRLTVV.

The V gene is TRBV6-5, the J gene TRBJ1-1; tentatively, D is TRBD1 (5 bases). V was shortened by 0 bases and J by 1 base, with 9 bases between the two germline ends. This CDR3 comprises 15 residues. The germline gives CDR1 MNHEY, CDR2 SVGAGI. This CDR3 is CASSYSGEANTEAFF. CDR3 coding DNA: TGTGCCAGCAGTTACTCGGGGGAGGCGAACACTGAAGCTTTCTTT.

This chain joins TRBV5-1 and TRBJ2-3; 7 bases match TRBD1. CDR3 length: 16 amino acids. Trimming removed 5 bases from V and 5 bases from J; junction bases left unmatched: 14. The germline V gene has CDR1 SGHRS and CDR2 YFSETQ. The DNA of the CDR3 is TGCGCCAGCAGGAACCTTGGGACAGTTGGAGGAGATACGCAGTATTTT. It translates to CASRNLGTVGGDTQYF.

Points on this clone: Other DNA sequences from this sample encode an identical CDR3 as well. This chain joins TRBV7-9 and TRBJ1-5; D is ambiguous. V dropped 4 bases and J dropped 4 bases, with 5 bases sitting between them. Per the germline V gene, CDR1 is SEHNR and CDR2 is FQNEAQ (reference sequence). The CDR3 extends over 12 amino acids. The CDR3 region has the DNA TGTGCCAGCAGCTCGTTGAATCAGCCCCAGCATTTT. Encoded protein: CASSSLNQPQHF. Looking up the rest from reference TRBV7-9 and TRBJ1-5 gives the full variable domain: DTGVSQNPRHKITKRGQNVTFRCDPISEHNRLYWYRQTLGQGPEFLTYFQNEAQLEKSRLLSDRFSAERPKGSFSTLEIQRTEQGDSAMYLCASSSLNQPQHFGDGTRLSIL.

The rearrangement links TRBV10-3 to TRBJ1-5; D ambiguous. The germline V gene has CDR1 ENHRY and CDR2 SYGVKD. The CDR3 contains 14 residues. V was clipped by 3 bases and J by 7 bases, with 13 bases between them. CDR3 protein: CAISDLGSRQPQHF. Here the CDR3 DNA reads TGTGCCATCAGTGATCTCGGCTCTAGGCAGCCCCAGCATTTT.

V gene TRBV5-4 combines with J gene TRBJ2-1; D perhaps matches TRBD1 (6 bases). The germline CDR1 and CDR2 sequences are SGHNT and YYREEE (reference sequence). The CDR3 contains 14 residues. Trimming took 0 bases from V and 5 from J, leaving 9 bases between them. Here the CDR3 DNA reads TGTGCCAGCAGCTTGGTGGGGGCTAACAATGAGCAGTTCTTC. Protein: CASSLVGANNEQFF.